The rows below give T cell receptor beta chains drawn from one sample of a study of CD4+ T cells in melanoma. Clones were read by immunoSEQ multiplex PCR, and TCRdb kept only the in-frame ones, dropping some. This table has roughly 16,000 clones, about 72% appearing once. Input material: cells from a culture (not recorded whether cultured in vitro). Receptors were obtained from a human donor with melanoma. Both conserved end residues are trimmed from each CDR3. The order of the fields is CDR3 length, V gene, CDR3 protein.

12 TRBV5-1 ASGRQGSTDTQY
14 TRBV6-1 ASSARTGDSNQPQH
13 TRBV5-5 ASSFSAGRDYEQY
10 TRBV6-1 ARGAPRGGYT
12 TRBV4-2 ASSTQGARTEAF
12 TRBV6-5 ASSYQYTQNGYT
11 TRBV7-9 ASSLGGGSEAF
13 TRBV19 ASSRQGDLGIEQY
13 TRBV5-5 ASSLVTGAQETQY
12 TRBV10-3 AISEDRGDQPQH
11 TRBV6-4 ASSAGRDNEQF
10 TRBV13 ASSSQGGEQY
12 TRBV2 ASGQGGLQYGYT
11 TRBV28 ASSLVQSYEQY
13 TRBV4-2 ASSQETGLTYGYT
12 TRBV10-3 AISEKGSGNTIY
11 TRBV11-2 ASSLAGGETQY
13 TRBV7-2 ASRKDYQVALEQY
13 TRBV6-5 ASSSPRTAPYEQY
14 TRBV4-1 ASSPGKGGLGEKLF
15 TRBV21-1 ASAPPGQGGMNTEAF
12 TRBV10-3 ATTSGLGSYEQF
15 TRBV5-4 ASSLTSLAGNTGELF
11 TRBV19 ASSMGPYQPQH
14 TRBV5-4 ASSFNRGLNTGELF
12 TRBV5-5 ASSLEGQGYGYT
13 TRBV7-9 ASSLGLAGSDTQY
18 TRBV5-1 ASSLVPSGASRRSTDTQY
10 TRBV6-5 ASSSSGGRQY
11 TRBV19 ASSIVGSYGYT
13 TRBV4-1 ASSQEWGSPYEQY
13 TRBV6-5 ASRTGTGGNQPQH
13 TRBV2 ASREIGTGGYEQY
12 TRBV5-1 ASGEGQANEKLF
15 TRBV30 ASNKGRTGLGGYGYT
12 TRBV6-5 ASRRTGHRYGYT
12 TRBV5-1 ASSLEPRDYGYT
11 TRBV11-2 ASSLDGVGGYT
13 TRBV19 ASSIGDRRGYGYT
14 TRBV11-2 ASSLRRQTLTGELF
13 TRBV18 ASSPTKTSGNTIY
12 TRBV7-8 ASSFSIGNTEAF
10 TRBV30 AWSKATDTQY
14 TRBV10-3 AISEPLQACVQPQH
14 TRBV5-1 ASSTNRGPGNEKLF
12 TRBV5-4 ASSLRGYNYGYT
14 TRBV27 ASISDMPGSQYGYT
12 TRBV5-6 ASTPGGAGTEAF
12 TRBV29-1 SARGTGGNQPQH
12 TRBV9 ASSVLGKNTEAF
11 TRBV5-1 ASSLQDSYEQY
14 TRBV6-1 ASSEVRPGAIYGYT
12 TRBV18 ASSLPGPHYGYT
14 TRBV11-2 ASSPTRDVDQETQY
13 TRBV2 ASSPYWDSNQPQH
13 TRBV29-1 SVRDKGLVVTEAF
12 TRBV2 ASVSQGGRHGYT